Following are 14 T cell receptor beta chains from one sample sequenced in a study of spatial heterogeneity in lung cancer. MiXCR was run by TCRdb on the 5' RACE reads, yielding one entry per CDR3 protein. The sample records 40,000 or so distinct CDR3 sequences, about 5.2% being singletons. Time point reported: sample taken at primary tumor resection. The sequenced sample was PBMCs, obtained at surgery. The receptors were gathered from a female donor with early-stage non-small cell lung cancer.

This chain uses TRBV25-1 with TRBJ2-7, with a tentative D call TRBD2 (6 bases). This CDR3 comprises 17 residues. Trimming left V 5 bases short and J 3 bases short, with 23 bases between. CDR1 and CDR2 from the germline V gene are MGHDK and SYGVNS. CDR3 coding DNA: TGTGCCAGCAGTCCCCGTCGGGGGAAGGGTCCTGTCTACGAGCAGTACTTC. Encoded protein: CASSPRRGKGPVYEQYF.

This clonotype turned up a few times. This chain connects TRBV27 to TRBJ2-2; D gene ambiguous. Looked up from germline, CDR1 is MNHEY and CDR2 is SMNVEV (reference sequence). The germline V and J ends were trimmed by 3 bases and 6 bases, with 14 bases remaining between them. The CDR3 covers 15 residues. The CDR3 sequence is CASSFDRVWPGELFF. The CDR3 coding sequence is TGTGCCAGCAGTTTTGACCGCGTATGGCCCGGGGAGCTGTTTTTT.

This clonotype appeared many times. The chain links TRBV30 to TRBJ1-5; D not certain. Trimming cost V 3 bases and J 6 bases, with 15 bases left between them. Germline CDR1 GTSNPN, CDR2 SVGIG (reference sequence). There are 14 residues in the CDR3. CDR3 sequence reads: CAWSAGSAVQPQHF. The CDR3 DNA reads TGTGCCTGGAGCGCCGGGTCCGCTGTTCAGCCCCAGCATTTT.

The table lists this clonotype with many counts. The rearrangement links TRBV7-8 to TRBJ1-1, with a tentative D call TRBD1 (6 bases). The CDR3 is 17 amino acids. The V end was cut by 1 base, the J end by 4 bases, with 19 bases between. Germline assignment: CDR1 SGHVS and CDR2 FQNEAQ. In nucleotides, the CDR3 is TGTGCCAGCAGCTTAGTCAGGGGCCCTAATCCGGGCACTGAAGCTTTCTTT. Its protein product is CASSLVRGPNPGTEAFF.

The gene calls are TRBV15 and TRBJ2-7; D is unclear. CDR1 and CDR2 (germline): LNHNV, YYDKDF (reference sequence). V lost 0 bases and J 6 bases, leaving 15 bases between the germline ends. This CDR3 has 15 amino acids. CDR3 bases: TGTGCCACCAGCAGAGATTCCATGGGGTCGGGCGAGCAGTACTTC. It translates to CATSRDSMGSGEQYF.

This clonotype was detected only a few times. The chain uses TRBV6-1 and TRBJ2-5; D is ambiguous. Germline V gives CDR1 MNHNS, CDR2 SASEGT. This CDR3 is built from 12 residues. Trimming removed 10 bases at V and 4 bases at J, with 13 bases between. In DNA, the CDR3 is TGTGCCACCCAGGTCCCCTTAGAGACCCAGTACTTC. Its translation is CATQVPLETQYF.

This clonotype was seen ten or more times. The CDR3 loop reads CASSPHQKDTQYF. DNA for the CDR3: TGTGCCAGCAGCCCTCACCAGAAAGATACGCAGTATTTT. The chain uses TRBV9 and TRBJ2-3; D gene unclear. Germline CDR1 reads SGDLS; CDR2 reads YYNGEE. The ends were cut back, 4 bases at V and 5 bases at J, with 11 bases in the middle. The CDR3 has 13 amino acids.

This clonotype was observed many times. The CDR3 sequence is CASSLDRENTGELFF. The CDR3 bases are TGTGCCAGCAGCTTGGACAGGGAGAACACCGGGGAGCTGTTTTTT. The gene calls are TRBV7-9 and TRBJ2-2; 8 positions agree with TRBD1. This CDR3 spans 15 amino acids. Germline loops: CDR1 SEHNR, CDR2 FQNEAQ (reference sequence). V was clipped by 3 bases and J by 1 base; unmatched bases: 1.

This clonotype was counted only a few times. The chain uses TRBV20-1 and TRBJ2-2; tentatively, D is TRBD1 (6 bases). Trimming left V 1 base short and J 2 bases short, with 11 bases between. The germline gives CDR1 DFQATT, CDR2 SNEGSKA (reference sequence). This CDR3 is built from 15 residues. Here the CDR3 reads CSARAQGINTGELFF. CDR3 sequence (DNA): TGCAGTGCTAGAGCACAGGGAATAAACACCGGGGAGCTGTTTTTT.

This clonotype was counted ten times or more. The CDR3 spells CASSPQTGPYEQYF. The CDR3 DNA follows: TGTGCCAGCTCTCCCCAGACAGGGCCCTACGAGCAGTACTTC. The rearrangement joins TRBV27 to TRBJ2-7, with 7 bases aligning to TRBD1. Germline V CDR1 and CDR2: MNHEY, SMNVEV (reference sequence). The CDR3 loop spans 14 amino acids. The J segment lost 2 bases and the V segment lost 8 bases, leaving 9 bases of the junction unmatched.

This clonotype has ten or more counts. This chain links TRBV4-3 with TRBJ1-2; possibly TRBD1 for D (6 bases). The germline CDR1 and CDR2 sequences are LGHNA and YSLEER. V lost 4 bases to trimming and J lost 1 base, with 13 bases between them. The CDR3 contains 15 residues. In DNA form, the CDR3 reads TGCGCCAGCAGCCCGGGACAAAGGGTTAACTATGGCTACACCTTC. Its protein product is CASSPGQRVNYGYTF.

On this clonotype itself: A clone one base away is much larger, so this may be a read error. The chain uses TRBV7-9 and TRBJ1-1; TRBD1 is a possible D gene (5 bases). Germline V gene data show CDR1 as SEHNR and CDR2 as FQNEAQ (reference sequence). This CDR3 is 17 amino acids long. The CDR3 protein is CVSTARAGRQSPAEAFF. The CDR3 DNA is TGTGTCAGCACCGCCAGGGCAGGGCGGCAAAGTCCAGCTGAAGCTTTCTTT.

V and J are TRBV27 and TRBJ2-1, with unresolved D. There are 17 residues in the CDR3. Trimming shortened V by 0 bases and J by 0 bases, and 12 bases separated the two germline ends. CDR1 is MNHEY, CDR2 SMNVEV, per germline (reference sequence). CDR3 bases: TGTGCCAGCAGTTTATCCCCCCGCCGCCTCTCCTACAATGAGCAGTTCTTC. Its translation: CASSLSPRRLSYNEQFF.

This clonotype was found many times. The rearrangement uses TRBV10-3 and TRBJ2-7; 9 nucleotides align to TRBD1. The CDR3 is made up of 15 amino acids. The germline CDR1 and CDR2 sequences are ENHRY and SYGVKD. V gave up 0 bases and J gave up 6 bases; unmatched junction bases: 6. The CDR3 region is CAISESWTGAIEQYF. The CDR3, as DNA: TGTGCCATCAGTGAGTCGTGGACAGGGGCCATCGAGCAGTACTTC.